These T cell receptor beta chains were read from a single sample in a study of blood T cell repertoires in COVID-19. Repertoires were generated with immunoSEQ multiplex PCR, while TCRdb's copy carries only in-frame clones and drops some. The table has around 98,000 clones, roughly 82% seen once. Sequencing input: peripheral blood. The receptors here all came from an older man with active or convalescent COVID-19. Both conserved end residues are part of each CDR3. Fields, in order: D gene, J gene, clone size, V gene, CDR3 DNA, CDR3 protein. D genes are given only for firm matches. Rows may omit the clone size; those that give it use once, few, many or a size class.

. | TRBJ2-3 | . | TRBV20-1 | TGCAGTGCTAGTCACTTTACCGATACGCAGTATTTT | CSASHFTDTQYF
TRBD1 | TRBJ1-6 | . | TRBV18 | TGTGCCAGCTCACTGGACAGGGGTTCACCCCTCCACTTT | CASSLDRGSPLHF
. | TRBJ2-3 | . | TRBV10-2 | TGCGCCAGCAGCCTTTCCCCGGATACGCAGTATTTT | CASSLSPDTQYF
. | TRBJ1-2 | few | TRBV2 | TGTGCCAGCAGTGACAGGGGCTATGGCTACACCTTC | CASSDRGYGYTF
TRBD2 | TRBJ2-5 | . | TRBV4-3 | TGCGCCAGCAGCCCCGCCAGCGGGGGATACCAAGAGACCCAGTACTTC | CASSPASGGYQETQYF
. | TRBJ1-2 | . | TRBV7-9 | TGTGCCAGCAGCCGAGTATTCTATGGCTACACCTTC | CASSRVFYGYTF
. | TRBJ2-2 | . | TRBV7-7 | TGTGCTAGCAGCTTAAACCAGGGAAGGTCGGACACCGGGGAGCTGTTTTTT | CASSLNQGRSDTGELFF
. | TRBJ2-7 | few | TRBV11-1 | TGTGCCAGCAGCCCCCAGGGCTACGAGCAGTACTTC | CASSPQGYEQYF
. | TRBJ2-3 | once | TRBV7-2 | TGTGCCAGCAGCCCCCCAGGGGGGCGGGATACGCAGTATTTT | CASSPPGGRDTQYF
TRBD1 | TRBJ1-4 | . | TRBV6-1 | TGTGCCAGCAGCGAAGGGGGGACAGGGCGTCGGGAAAAACTGTTTTTT | CASSEGGTGRREKLFF
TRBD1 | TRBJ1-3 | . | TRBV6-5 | TGTGCCAGCAGGGGGACAGGGAGCTCTGGAAACACCATATATTTT | CASRGTGSSGNTIYF
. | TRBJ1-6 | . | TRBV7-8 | TGTGCCAGCAGCTTAGGAGTAAATTCACCCCTCCACTTT | CASSLGVNSPLHF
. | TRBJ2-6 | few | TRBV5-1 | TGCGCCAGCAGCTTACAACAGGTTGGGGCCAACGTCCTGACTTTC | CASSLQQVGANVLTF
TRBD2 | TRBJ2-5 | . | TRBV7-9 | TGTGCCAGCAGCTTAGCGTCTCTAGCGGGGAGATCTCAAGAGACCCAGTACTTC | CASSLASLAGRSQETQYF
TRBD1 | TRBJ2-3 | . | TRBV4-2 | TGTGCCAGCAGCCCAGTCTTATGGATGTACCGGGACAGGGAATCAGATACGCAGTATTTT | CASSPVLWMYRDRESDTQYF
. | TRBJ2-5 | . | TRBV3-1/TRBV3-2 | TGTGCCAGCAGCCAATTGGCTTTCGGGGAGACCCAGTACTTC | CASSQLAFGETQYF
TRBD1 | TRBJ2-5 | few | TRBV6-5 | TGTGCCAGCCCTGGGACAGGGGTACAAGAGACCCAGTACTTC | CASPGTGVQETQYF
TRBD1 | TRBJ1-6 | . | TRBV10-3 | TGTGCCATCAGTGACGACAGGGGGTATAATTCACCCCTCCACTTT | CAISDDRGYNSPLHF
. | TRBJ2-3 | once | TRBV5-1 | TGCGCCAGCAGCTTTGAGGGTCGGGTAACAGATACGCAGTATTTT | CASSFEGRVTDTQYF
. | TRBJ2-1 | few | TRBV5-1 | TGCGCCAGCAGCTTGGACGGGTACAATGAGCAGTTCTTC | CASSLDGYNEQFF
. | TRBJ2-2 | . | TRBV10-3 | TGTGCCATCAGCAGTGGCACCGGGGAGCTGTTTTTT | CAISSGTGELFF
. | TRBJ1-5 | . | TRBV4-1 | TGCGCCAGCAGCCAAGATGGGAGAGGCCAGCCCCAGCATTTT | CASSQDGRGQPQHF
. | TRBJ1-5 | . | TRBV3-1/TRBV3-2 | TGTGCCAGCAGCCAAGGACACTCGGGACCCCAGCATTTT | CASSQGHSGPQHF
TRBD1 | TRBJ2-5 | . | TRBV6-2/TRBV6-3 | TGTGCCAGCAGTAACCCGCGACAGGGGGCCGAAGAGACCCAGTACTTC | CASSNPRQGAEETQYF
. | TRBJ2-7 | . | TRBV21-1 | TGTGCCAGCATCTTGACATCCCTTGATGGGGAGCAGTACTTC | CASILTSLDGEQYF
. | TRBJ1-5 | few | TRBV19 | TGTGCCAGCACACCGGGACATAGTAGCAATCAGCCCCAGCATTTT | CASTPGHSSNQPQHF
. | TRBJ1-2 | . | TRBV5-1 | TGCGCCAGCAGCGGGGACACAAACTATGGCTACACCTTC | CASSGDTNYGYTF
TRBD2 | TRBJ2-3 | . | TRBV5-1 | TGCGCCAGCAGCAAGGGACTAGCGGGGGGGCAAGATACGCAGTATTTT | CASSKGLAGGQDTQYF
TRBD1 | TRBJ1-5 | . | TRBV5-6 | TGTGCCAGCAGCTCGAATCAGGGGGCCCAGCAGCCCCAGCATTTT | CASSSNQGAQQPQHF
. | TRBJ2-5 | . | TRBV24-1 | TGTGCCACCAGTGAGCCAGGTCCGTACGGGACCCAGTACTTC | CATSEPGPYGTQYF
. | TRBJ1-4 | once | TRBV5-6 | TGTGCCAGCAGCTTGGAAGGAGGGGCTGCAACTAATGAAAAACTGTTTTTT | CASSLEGGAATNEKLFF
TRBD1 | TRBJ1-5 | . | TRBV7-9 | TGTGCCAGCAGCCGCGGAACAGGGGATAATCAGCCCCAGCATTTT | CASSRGTGDNQPQHF
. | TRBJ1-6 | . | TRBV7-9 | TGTGCCAGCAGCTTAGCGCGGGGGCAGGGGAAGGACTATAATTCACCCCTCCACTTT | CASSLARGQGKDYNSPLHF
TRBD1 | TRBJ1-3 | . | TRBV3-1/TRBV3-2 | TGTGCCAGCAGCCAAGATTGGACAGGGCTACCTGGAAACACCATATATTTT | CASSQDWTGLPGNTIYF
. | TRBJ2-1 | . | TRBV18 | TGTGCCAGCTCACCTGCGGGGAGCTCCTACAATGAGCAGTTCTTC | CASSPAGSSYNEQFF
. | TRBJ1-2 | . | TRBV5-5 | TGTGCCAGCAGCTTGGCATCCTCAGGGGTTAACTATGGCTACACCTTC | CASSLASSGVNYGYTF
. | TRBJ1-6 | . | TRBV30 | TGTGCCTGGAGTGTACAGTTATTCACCCTCCACTTT | CAWSVQLFTLHF
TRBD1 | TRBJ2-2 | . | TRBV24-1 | TGTGCCACCGATAAAAACCCTCGGACAGGGAGATACACCGGGGAGCTGTTTTTT | CATDKNPRTGRYTGELFF
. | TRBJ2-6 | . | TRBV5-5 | TGTGCCAGCAGCTTGAGGGGCTCTGGGGCCAACGTCCTGACTTTC | CASSLRGSGANVLTF
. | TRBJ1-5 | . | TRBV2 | TGTGCCAGCAGCCCACTTGGGCAGGTCTCTAATCAGCCCCAGCATTTT | CASSPLGQVSNQPQHF
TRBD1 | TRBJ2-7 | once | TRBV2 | TGTGCCAGCAGCCTACAGGGGACCGGCTACGAGCAGTACTTC | CASSLQGTGYEQYF
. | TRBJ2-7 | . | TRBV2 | TGTGCCAGCAGTGGGGGACTTCCCTACGAGCAGTACTTC | CASSGGLPYEQYF
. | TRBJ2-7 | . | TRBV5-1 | TGCGCCAGCAGCCCGGACATCCTGCGCAACGAGCAGTACTTC | CASSPDILRNEQYF
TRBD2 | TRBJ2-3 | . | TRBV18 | TGTGCCAGCTCACCAGGTTCACTAGCGGATACGCAGTATTTT | CASSPGSLADTQYF
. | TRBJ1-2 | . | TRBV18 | TGTGCCAGCTCACTTGACGGACAATATGGCTACACCTTC | CASSLDGQYGYTF
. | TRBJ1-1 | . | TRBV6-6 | TGTGCCAGCAGTTACTCAGAGTTGAACACTGAAGCTTTCTTT | CASSYSELNTEAFF
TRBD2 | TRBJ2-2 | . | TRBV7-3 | TGTGCCAGCAGCCTGGGACTAGCGGGGAACACCGGGGAGCTGTTTTTT | CASSLGLAGNTGELFF
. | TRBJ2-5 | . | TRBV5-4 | TGTGCCAGCAGCTTGCCCACCTCAGGGACCCAGTACTTC | CASSLPTSGTQYF